This passage covers 13 T cell receptor beta chains from one sample sequenced in a study of identical twins. TCRdb analysed the 5' RACE reads with MiXCR anew, one entry per CDR3 protein. The data show over 550,000 distinct CDR3 sequences, under 8.5% seen once. Another study also made use of these data, one on yellow fever vaccine responses in identical twins.

The source material was PBMCs. Source of these receptors: a woman in her late teens or twenties in good health.

This clonotype was seen a few times. The chain is built from TRBV4-2 and TRBJ2-5; D uncertain. Germline values: CDR1 LGHNA, CDR2 YNFKEQ. V was shortened by 3 bases and J by 5 bases, with 7 bases between the two germline ends. The CDR3 is 12 residues long. Here the CDR3 reads CASSQSEETQYF. The DNA for the CDR3 is TGTGCCAGCAGCCAGTCGGAGGAGACCCAGTACTTC.

This clonotype has a count of ten or more. This chain connects TRBV12-3 or TRBV12-4 to TRBJ1-5, with D perhaps TRBD1 (6 bases). The CDR3 has 13 amino acids. V lost 7 bases and J lost 5, with 12 bases in between. CDR3 nucleotides: TGTGCCAGCACTGGTGGGGGGCATCAGCCCCAGCATTTT. Translating it yields CASTGGGHQPQHF.

This clonotype was seen a handful of times. The rearrangement uses TRBV7-9 and TRBJ2-7; possibly TRBD2 for D (5 bases). Germline assignment: CDR1 SEHNR and CDR2 FQNEAQ (reference sequence). The CDR3 has 14 amino acids. Trimming took 5 bases from V and 1 from J, leaving 12 bases between them. The CDR3 reads CASSPPGKSYEQYF. CDR3 sequence (DNA): TGTGCCAGCAGCCCGCCGGGGAAGTCCTACGAGCAGTACTTC.

This clonotype was found many times. This chain uses TRBV12-3 or TRBV12-4 with TRBJ1-1, with 7 bases identical to TRBD1. V lost 5 bases, J lost 6 bases, and 6 bases stayed unmatched. The CDR3 length is 13 residues. Written as DNA, the CDR3 is TGTGCCAGCAGTCCGACAACAGGGGCTGAAGCTTTCTTT. It is translated as CASSPTTGAEAFF.

The table lists this clonotype with many counts. The chain combines TRBV12-3 or TRBV12-4 with TRBJ2-2; a weak D match, TRBD1 (6 bases). V was clipped by 8 bases and J by 5 bases, with 12 bases between them. This CDR3 has 13 amino acids. CDR3 coding DNA: TGTGCCAGCGGTTACAGGGCAACCGGGGAGCTGTTTTTT. Its translation is CASGYRATGELFF.

This clonotype was recorded a few times. The chain couples TRBV15 to TRBJ2-1; D may be TRBD1 (6 bases). Per germline, CDR1 LNHNV and CDR2 YYDKDF (reference sequence). V lost 8 bases, J lost 7 bases, and 15 bases lay in between. The CDR3 is made up of 13 amino acids. This chain's CDR3 is CATQPDRTNEQFF. As DNA, the CDR3 is TGTGCCACCCAGCCCGACAGGACTAATGAGCAGTTCTTC.

This clonotype turned up a few times. This sequence joins TRBV19 and TRBJ2-2; D not certain. V shed 2 bases and J shed 4 bases, with 11 bases lying between them. This CDR3 spans 15 amino acids. Germline V gene lookup returns CDR1 LNHDA and CDR2 SQIVND (reference sequence). CDR3 sequence reads: CASSIRATSTGELFF. CDR3 DNA sequence: TGTGCCAGTAGTATAAGAGCGACGAGCACCGGGGAGCTGTTTTTT.

This clonotype was seen a handful of times. The J gene is TRBJ2-7, the V gene TRBV7-8; D is perhaps TRBD2 (5 bases). The CDR3 spans 18 residues. Trimming took off 1 base at V and 1 base at J, with 20 bases between the two ends. Germline lookup yields CDR1 SGHVS and CDR2 FQNEAQ. The DNA of the CDR3 is TGTGCCAGCAGCTTAGGGGTAGAGTCGCGGGTCCAATCCTACGAGCAGTACTTC. Its translation is CASSLGVESRVQSYEQYF.

This clonotype occurred many times. The chain uses TRBV20-1 and TRBJ2-3; no clear D. Germline V gene lookup returns CDR1 DFQATT and CDR2 SNEGSKA (reference sequence). This CDR3 is built from 14 residues. Trimming left V 6 bases short and J 4 bases short, with 17 bases between. This CDR3 is CSAAHRKGSDTQYF. In DNA, the CDR3 is TGCAGTGCCGCCCATCGAAAAGGGTCAGATACGCAGTATTTT.

This clonotype was recorded many times. The rearrangement joins TRBV12-3 or TRBV12-4 to TRBJ2-6; D unclear. The CDR3 loop spans 13 amino acids. V was clipped by 6 bases and J by 3 bases, with 6 bases between them. CDR3 bases: TGTGCCAGCAGAAACCGTGGGGCCAACGTCCTGACTTTC. It encodes CASRNRGANVLTF.

V and J are TRBV10-2 and TRBJ2-7, with a weak D call TRBD1 (5 bases). The CDR3 is made up of 11 amino acids. The germline CDR1 and CDR2 sequences are WSHSY and SAAADI. The V end lost 8 bases, the J end lost 5 bases, and 10 bases lay between the germline ends. The CDR3, as DNA: TGCGCCAGCCAGCAGGGCCACGAGCAGTACGTC. It codes for CASQQGHEQYV.

The V call is TRBV16, the J call TRBJ1-2; no definite D call. The length of the CDR3 is 13 residues. Germline V CDR1 and CDR2: KGHSY, FQNENV. V was pared by 2 bases and J by 7 bases, with 11 bases between. This CDR3 is CASSQDTRSGYTF. DNA of the CDR3: TGTGCCAGCAGCCAAGATACTAGGAGTGGCTACACCTTC.

The rearrangement links TRBV20-1 to TRBJ2-7; perhaps TRBD2 as D (8 bases). Germline CDR1 and CDR2: DFQATT and SNEGSKA (reference sequence). This CDR3 region has 13 residues. The ends were cut back, 6 bases at V and 7 bases at J, with 19 bases in the middle. The DNA of the CDR3 is TGCAGTGCGCGCAGGGTAGCGGGACAGGAGCAGTACTTC. This translates into CSARRVAGQEQYF.